These T cell receptor beta chains were read from a single sample in a study of cytomegalovirus exposure and HLA in healthy donors. Data came from immunoSEQ multiplex PCR; TCRdb stores just in-frame clones and leaves some out. The repertoire holds 120,000 to 150,000 clones, with around 85% as singletons. Source material: PBMCs. These receptors were taken from a woman in her forties or fifties in good health and CMV-seropositive. CDR3s include the opening cysteine and the closing phenylalanine or tryptophan. The D gene is left open where the match is weak.

v_call: TRBV7-2
cdr3_length: 15
d_call: -
j_call: TRBJ1-4
cdr3_nt: TGTGCCAGCAGTACTGGGGGGGGAGGGGATGAAAAACTGTTTTTT
cdr3_aa: CASSTGGGGDEKLFF

v_call: TRBV7-9
cdr3_length: 14
d_call: -
j_call: TRBJ1-1
cdr3_nt: TGTGCCAGCAGCTTTGCCGGGGTTAACACTGAAGCTTTCTTT
cdr3_aa: CASSFAGVNTEAFF

v_call: TRBV19
cdr3_length: 14
d_call: TRBD2
j_call: TRBJ2-1
cdr3_nt: TGTGCCAGTAGGGTAGCGGGGGGGCGAAATGAGCAGTTCTTC
cdr3_aa: CASRVAGGRNEQFF

v_call: TRBV9
cdr3_length: 14
d_call: TRBD1
j_call: TRBJ1-6
cdr3_nt: TGTGCCAGCAGCCTTCCGGGACAGGGCTCACCCCTCCACTTT
cdr3_aa: CASSLPGQGSPLHF

v_call: TRBV2
cdr3_length: 14
d_call: TRBD2
j_call: TRBJ2-3
cdr3_nt: TGTGCCAGCAGTGCCGGACTAGGCACAGATACGCAGTATTTT
cdr3_aa: CASSAGLGTDTQYF

v_call: TRBV5-8
cdr3_length: 14
d_call: -
j_call: TRBJ1-2
cdr3_nt: TGTGCCAGCAGGGGGCGATTTTCCAGGGATGGCTACACCTTC
cdr3_aa: CASRGRFSRDGYTF

v_call: TRBV28
cdr3_length: 11
d_call: -
j_call: TRBJ2-7
cdr3_nt: TGTGCCACCAGATGGGGCCACGAGCAGTACTTC
cdr3_aa: CATRWGHEQYF

v_call: TRBV29-1
cdr3_length: 13
d_call: -
j_call: TRBJ2-5
cdr3_nt: TGCAGCGCTAAGGACTGGAACCAAGAGACCCAGTACTTC
cdr3_aa: CSAKDWNQETQYF

v_call: TRBV4-2
cdr3_length: 15
d_call: -
j_call: TRBJ1-1
cdr3_nt: TGTGCCAGCAGCCACCCCATGGGGGGGGGCACTGAAGCTTTCTTT
cdr3_aa: CASSHPMGGGTEAFF

v_call: TRBV7-3
cdr3_length: 13
d_call: TRBD2
j_call: TRBJ2-5
cdr3_nt: TGTGCCAGCAGCTTAAGGCGGGGGGAGACCCAGTACTTC
cdr3_aa: CASSLRRGETQYF

v_call: TRBV19
cdr3_length: 15
d_call: -
j_call: TRBJ2-7
cdr3_nt: TGTGCCAGTAGTATAGTGGGCAGTTCGACCTACGAGCAGTACTTC
cdr3_aa: CASSIVGSSTYEQYF

v_call: TRBV5-1
cdr3_length: 15
d_call: -
j_call: TRBJ1-1
cdr3_nt: TGCGCCAGCAGCTTGGCCGAGGCGGGTGGGGCTGAAGCTTTCTTT
cdr3_aa: CASSLAEAGGAEAFF

v_call: TRBV6-5
cdr3_length: 14
d_call: -
j_call: TRBJ1-1
cdr3_nt: TGTGCCAGCAGTTACGGGGGGGCTGGCACTGAAGCTTTCTTT
cdr3_aa: CASSYGGAGTEAFF

v_call: TRBV7-2
cdr3_length: 17
d_call: TRBD1
j_call: TRBJ1-2
cdr3_nt: TGTGCCAGCAGCCCTAATTCCCCCGGGACAGCTCTGGATGGCTACACCTTC
cdr3_aa: CASSPNSPGTALDGYTF